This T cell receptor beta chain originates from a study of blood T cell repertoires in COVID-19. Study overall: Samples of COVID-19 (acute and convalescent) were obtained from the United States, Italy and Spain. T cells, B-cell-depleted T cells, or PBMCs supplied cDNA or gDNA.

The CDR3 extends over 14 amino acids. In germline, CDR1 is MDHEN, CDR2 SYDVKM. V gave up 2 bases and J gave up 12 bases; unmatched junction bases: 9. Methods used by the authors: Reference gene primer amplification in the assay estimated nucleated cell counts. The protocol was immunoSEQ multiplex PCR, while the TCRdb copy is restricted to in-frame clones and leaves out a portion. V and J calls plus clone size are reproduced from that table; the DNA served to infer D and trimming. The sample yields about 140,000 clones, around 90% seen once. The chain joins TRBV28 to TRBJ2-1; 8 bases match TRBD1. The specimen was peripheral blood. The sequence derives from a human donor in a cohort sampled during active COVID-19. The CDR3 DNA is TGTGCCAGCAGTTTAGCCAGGGGGCTCGTGGGGCAGTTCTTC. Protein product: CASSLARGLVGQFF.